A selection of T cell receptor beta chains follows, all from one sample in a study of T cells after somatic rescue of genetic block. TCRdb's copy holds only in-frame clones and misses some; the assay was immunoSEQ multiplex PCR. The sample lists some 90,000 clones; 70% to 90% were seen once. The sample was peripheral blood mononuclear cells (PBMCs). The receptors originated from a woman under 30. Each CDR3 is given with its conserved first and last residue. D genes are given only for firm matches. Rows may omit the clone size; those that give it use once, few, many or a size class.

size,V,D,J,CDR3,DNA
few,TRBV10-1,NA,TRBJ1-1,CASSESGQNTEAFF,TGCGCCAGCAGTGAGTCGGGGCAGAACACTGAAGCTTTCTTT
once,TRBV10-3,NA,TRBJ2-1,CAISESGIYNEQFF,TGTGCCATCAGCGAGTCTGGTATATACAATGAGCAGTTCTTC
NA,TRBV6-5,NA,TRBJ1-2,CASSSPPARGGYTF,TGTGCCAGCAGTTCCCCTCCGGCCCGGGGAGGCTACACCTTC
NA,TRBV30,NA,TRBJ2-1,CAGRSRGLIYEQFF,TGTGCCGGGAGGTCCCGGGGCCTAATATATGAGCAGTTCTTC
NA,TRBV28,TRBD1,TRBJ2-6,CASSLSQGVGANVLTF,TGTGCCAGCAGTTTAAGCCAGGGGGTTGGGGCCAACGTCCTGACTTTC
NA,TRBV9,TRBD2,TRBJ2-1,CASSLPGGAGDNEQFF,TGTGCCAGCAGCCTCCCGGGGGGAGCGGGAGATAATGAGCAGTTCTTC
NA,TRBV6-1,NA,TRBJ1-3,CASSKTDSGNTIYF,TGTGCCAGCAGTAAGACAGACTCTGGAAACACCATATATTTT
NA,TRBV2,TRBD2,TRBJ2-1,CANLKGRDNEQFF,TGTGCCAACCTAAAAGGGAGGGACAATGAGCAGTTCTTC
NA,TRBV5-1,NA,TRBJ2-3,CASSLATGPSTDTQYF,TGCGCCAGCAGCTTGGCGACAGGCCCTAGCACAGATACGCAGTATTTT
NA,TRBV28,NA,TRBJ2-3,CASRPTLPTGTDTQYF,TGTGCCAGCAGGCCGACACTACCAACGGGCACAGATACGCAGTATTTT
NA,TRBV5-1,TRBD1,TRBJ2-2,CASSVGQGTGELFF,TGCGCCAGCAGCGTGGGACAGGGCACCGGGGAGCTGTTTTTT
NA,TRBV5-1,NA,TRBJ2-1,CASYELIAVISEQFF,TGCGCCAGCTACGAACTTATAGCCGTTATCAGTGAGCAGTTCTTC
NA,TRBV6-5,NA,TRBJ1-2,CASSHSPRGGYTF,TGTGCCAGCAGTCACTCCCCCCGGGGGGGCTACACCTTC
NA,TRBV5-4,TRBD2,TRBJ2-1,CASSLETSGINSEQFF,TGTGCCAGCAGCTTGGAAACTAGCGGGATAAATTCTGAGCAGTTCTTC
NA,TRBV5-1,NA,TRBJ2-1,CASSPEGDLSYNEQFF,TGCGCCAGCAGCCCGGAGGGAGACCTCTCCTACAATGAGCAGTTCTTC
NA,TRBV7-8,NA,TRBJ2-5,CASSLDSVLETQYF,TGTGCCAGCAGCTTAGATAGCGTTCTAGAGACCCAGTACTTC
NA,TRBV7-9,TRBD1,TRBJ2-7,CASSQRDRAFNEQYF,TGTGCCAGCAGCCAACGGGACAGGGCGTTCAACGAGCAGTACTTC
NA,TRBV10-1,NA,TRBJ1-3,CASSDRGPGNTIYF,TGCGCCAGCAGTGACCGAGGACCCGGAAACACCATATATTTT
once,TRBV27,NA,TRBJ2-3,CASSFRGGADTQYF,TGTGCCAGCAGTTTTCGCGGAGGGGCAGATACGCAGTATTTT